This TCR beta chain was retrieved from a study of cytomegalovirus exposure and HLA in healthy donors. Study in general: Most genotyped donors, over 70% of 398, had Caucasian-associated genetic ancestry. Study-wide results and caveats: Usually a TCR sequence was rare, but some public TCRs were found in many donors. Later work found most CMV-associated TCR beta chains apparently HLA-restricted.

The CDR3 is 12 amino acids. The V gene's germline CDR1 is SGHNT and CDR2 YYREEE (reference sequence). V dropped 3 bases and J dropped 8 bases, with 11 bases sitting between them. Regarding this clone: Its target is not known.

A multiplex PCR was run with 60 Vbeta primers and 13 Jbeta primers. The method was immunoSEQ multiplex PCR; TCRdb's version includes in-frame clones alone and lacks a portion of them. The repertoire consists of more than 150,000 clones, with roughly 87% occurring once and the leading ten covering over 0.2%. Sequenced input: PBMCs. The chain has TRBV5-4 and TRBJ1-1; D might be TRBD1 (6 bases). This TCR was recovered from a girl less than two years old in good health and CMV-seronegative. CDR3 region: CASSSGTKEAFF. For the CDR3, the DNA is TGTGCCAGCAGCTCCGGGACAAAAGAAGCTTTCTTT.